Listed below are T cell receptor beta chains from one sample, sequenced in a study of T cell responses to AZD1222 COVID-19 vaccine. Produced via immunoSEQ multiplex PCR; TCRdb's table is partial and in-frame only. The repertoire includes about 64,000 clones, around nine tenths of them detected once, and over 5.5% sits in the top ten. The sample was peripheral blood, taken 28 days after the second dose of the MenACWY control vaccine. The receptors come from an adult who received the MenACWY meningococcal vaccine as a control. The CDR3 runs from the conserved cysteine through the conserved F or W. A D gene is named only where the DNA matches it firmly. Rows give clone size only sometimes, using once, few, many, or a class for an expanded clone.

D gene: .; J gene: TRBJ1-3; V gene: TRBV6-5; clone size: .; CDR3 DNA: TGTGCCAGCAGCCTGAATCGGGCCACTGGAAACACCATATATTTT; CDR3 protein: CASSLNRATGNTIYF
D gene: TRBD2; J gene: TRBJ2-2; V gene: TRBV11-2; clone size: .; CDR3 DNA: TGTGCCAGCAGACGACTAGCGGTCAAAGCCGGGGAGCTGTTTTTT; CDR3 protein: CASRRLAVKAGELFF
D gene: TRBD1; J gene: TRBJ2-7; V gene: TRBV14; clone size: .; CDR3 DNA: TGTGCCAGCAGTCGGACAGGGATGGCTCCCGGGCAGTACTTC; CDR3 protein: CASSRTGMAPGQYF
D gene: .; J gene: TRBJ2-2; V gene: TRBV28; clone size: .; CDR3 DNA: TGTGCCAGCAGTTTCGCGGACAGACCATACACCGGGGAGCTGTTTTTT; CDR3 protein: CASSFADRPYTGELFF
D gene: TRBD1; J gene: TRBJ1-2; V gene: TRBV24-1; clone size: .; CDR3 DNA: TGTGCCACCAGTGATGCGACAGGGTACTATGGCTACACCTTC; CDR3 protein: CATSDATGYYGYTF
D gene: .; J gene: TRBJ1-5; V gene: TRBV6-1; clone size: .; CDR3 DNA: TGTGCCAGCAGTGAAGGGTCCCAGCATTTT; CDR3 protein: CASSEGSQHF
D gene: .; J gene: TRBJ2-4; V gene: TRBV30; clone size: .; CDR3 DNA: TGTGCCTGGAGTGGGTTCTTCGGTGAAAACATTCAGTACTTC; CDR3 protein: CAWSGFFGENIQYF
D gene: TRBD1; J gene: TRBJ1-6; V gene: TRBV9; clone size: .; CDR3 DNA: TGTGCCAGCAGCGGAGGACAGGCGTACATTCTTTCACCCCTCCACTTT; CDR3 protein: CASSGGQAYILSPLHF
D gene: .; J gene: TRBJ2-1; V gene: TRBV2; clone size: .; CDR3 DNA: TGTGCCAGCAGGGACAATGAGCAGTTCTTC; CDR3 protein: CASRDNEQFF
D gene: TRBD1; J gene: TRBJ1-6; V gene: TRBV6-5; clone size: .; CDR3 DNA: TGTGCCAGCAGTTACCTCGGACAGGGTGGTTCACCCCTCCACTTT; CDR3 protein: CASSYLGQGGSPLHF
D gene: .; J gene: TRBJ1-1; V gene: TRBV28; clone size: .; CDR3 DNA: TGTGCCAGCAGTTTCTCCCCCGGGGGGAACACTGAAGCTTTCTTT; CDR3 protein: CASSFSPGGNTEAFF
D gene: .; J gene: TRBJ2-3; V gene: TRBV30; clone size: .; CDR3 DNA: TGTGCCTGGACGCTTTCCTCCGATACGCAGTATTTT; CDR3 protein: CAWTLSSDTQYF
D gene: .; J gene: TRBJ2-7; V gene: TRBV13; clone size: .; CDR3 DNA: TGTGCCAGCAGCCCCGGACAGACCTTCTACGAGCAGTACTTC; CDR3 protein: CASSPGQTFYEQYF
D gene: .; J gene: TRBJ2-7; V gene: TRBV6-5; clone size: .; CDR3 DNA: TGTGCCAGCAAGGGACCTCTCTACGAGCAGTACTTC; CDR3 protein: CASKGPLYEQYF
D gene: .; J gene: TRBJ2-7; V gene: TRBV29-1; clone size: once; CDR3 DNA: TGCAGCGTTGATGGAGGGGATTACTACGAGCAGTACTTC; CDR3 protein: CSVDGGDYYEQYF
D gene: TRBD1; J gene: TRBJ1-1; V gene: TRBV2; clone size: .; CDR3 DNA: TGTGCCAGCAGTTATCGACAGGGGGCAACTGAAGCTTTCTTT; CDR3 protein: CASSYRQGATEAFF
D gene: .; J gene: TRBJ2-7; V gene: TRBV5-4; clone size: .; CDR3 DNA: TGTGCCAGCAGCTTGACCCGGGGCCTCCCCTACGAGCAGTACTTC; CDR3 protein: CASSLTRGLPYEQYF
D gene: TRBD2; J gene: TRBJ2-2; V gene: TRBV6-5; clone size: .; CDR3 DNA: TGTGCCAGCAGTTACGCGACTAGCGGGAGGGCCGGGGAGCTGTTTTTT; CDR3 protein: CASSYATSGRAGELFF
D gene: .; J gene: TRBJ1-1; V gene: TRBV12-3/TRBV12-4; clone size: .; CDR3 DNA: TGTGCCAGCAGTTACATTAAGAACACTGAAGCTTTCTTT; CDR3 protein: CASSYIKNTEAFF
D gene: TRBD1; J gene: TRBJ1-6; V gene: TRBV10-3; clone size: .; CDR3 DNA: TGTGCCATCACCGAAGACAGGGTTAATTCACCCCTCCACTTT; CDR3 protein: CAITEDRVNSPLHF
D gene: .; J gene: TRBJ2-7; V gene: TRBV7-9; clone size: .; CDR3 DNA: TGTGCCAGCAGCCCCCCTAGGAGGGCCTACGAGCAGTACTTC; CDR3 protein: CASSPPRRAYEQYF
D gene: .; J gene: TRBJ2-2; V gene: TRBV19; clone size: .; CDR3 DNA: TGTGCCAGTAAGGGACAATGGAACACCGGGGAGCTGTTTTTT; CDR3 protein: CASKGQWNTGELFF
D gene: .; J gene: TRBJ2-3; V gene: TRBV24-1; clone size: .; CDR3 DNA: TGTGCCACCAGTGGAGGGTCATCAGGAGATACGCAGTATTTT; CDR3 protein: CATSGGSSGDTQYF
D gene: .; J gene: TRBJ2-3; V gene: TRBV7-2; clone size: once; CDR3 DNA: TGTGCCAGCAGACCAAGGCGGGGAGATACGCAGTATTTT; CDR3 protein: CASRPRRGDTQYF
D gene: .; J gene: TRBJ2-7; V gene: TRBV5-1; clone size: .; CDR3 DNA: TGCGCCAGCAGCTTGGACAGTCCCATGGTCGACGAGCAGTACTTC; CDR3 protein: CASSLDSPMVDEQYF
D gene: .; J gene: TRBJ2-2; V gene: TRBV6-5; clone size: .; CDR3 DNA: TGTGCCAGCACCATGGACACTCCCTTCACCGGGGAGCTGTTTTTT; CDR3 protein: CASTMDTPFTGELFF
D gene: TRBD1; J gene: TRBJ1-2; V gene: TRBV6-5; clone size: once; CDR3 DNA: TGTGCCAGCAGTCACACAGGGGGCGCTGTCTATGGCTACACCTTC; CDR3 protein: CASSHTGGAVYGYTF
D gene: .; J gene: TRBJ2-3; V gene: TRBV19; clone size: .; CDR3 DNA: TGTGCCAGTAGTATAAGTAGCAGCACAGATACGCAGTATTTT; CDR3 protein: CASSISSSTDTQYF
D gene: TRBD1; J gene: TRBJ2-5; V gene: TRBV28; clone size: .; CDR3 DNA: TGTGCCAGCAGGGGGACAGTGTTGGAGACCCAGTACTTC; CDR3 protein: CASRGTVLETQYF
D gene: .; J gene: TRBJ2-1; V gene: TRBV11-2; clone size: .; CDR3 DNA: TGTGCCAGCGCTGGAGTAAGCTCCTACAATGAGCAGTTCTTC; CDR3 protein: CASAGVSSYNEQFF
D gene: TRBD2; J gene: TRBJ2-7; V gene: TRBV27; clone size: .; CDR3 DNA: TGTGCCAGCCAGGACGGAAGCGGGAAATCCAACGAGCAGTACTTC; CDR3 protein: CASQDGSGKSNEQYF
D gene: .; J gene: TRBJ1-3; V gene: TRBV11-3; clone size: .; CDR3 DNA: TGTGCCAGCAGCTTAGGGGAGGAAAACACCATATATTTT; CDR3 protein: CASSLGEENTIYF
D gene: TRBD1; J gene: TRBJ1-2; V gene: TRBV28; clone size: .; CDR3 DNA: TGTGCCAGTAGCGGGACAGGGGGTCTCTATGGCTACACCTTC; CDR3 protein: CASSGTGGLYGYTF
D gene: TRBD2; J gene: TRBJ2-3; V gene: TRBV10-3; clone size: .; CDR3 DNA: TGTGCCATCAGTAATAGCGGGATAAACACAGATACGCAGTATTTT; CDR3 protein: CAISNSGINTDTQYF
D gene: TRBD1; J gene: TRBJ2-7; V gene: TRBV28; clone size: .; CDR3 DNA: TGTGCCAGCACTAATAACCGGGACAGATTACATGGGCAGTACTTC; CDR3 protein: CASTNNRDRLHGQYF
D gene: TRBD1; J gene: TRBJ2-3; V gene: TRBV25-1; clone size: .; CDR3 DNA: TGTGCCAGCAGCCGGGACAGCCTTCAAGCGCAGTATTTT; CDR3 protein: CASSRDSLQAQYF
D gene: .; J gene: TRBJ2-1; V gene: TRBV9; clone size: .; CDR3 DNA: TGTGCCAGCAGCAATGGAGGGGGAGGGAATGAGCAGTTCTTC; CDR3 protein: CASSNGGGGNEQFF
D gene: TRBD2; J gene: TRBJ2-1; V gene: TRBV3-1/TRBV3-2; clone size: .; CDR3 DNA: TGTGCCAGCACCTCGGGACTAGCGGGCTACAATGAGCAGTTCTTC; CDR3 protein: CASTSGLAGYNEQFF
D gene: TRBD1; J gene: TRBJ1-1; V gene: TRBV6-5; clone size: .; CDR3 DNA: TGTGCCAGCAGATTGGACAGGGGAACGAACACTGAAGCTTTCTTT; CDR3 protein: CASRLDRGTNTEAFF
D gene: .; J gene: TRBJ2-1; V gene: TRBV24-1; clone size: .; CDR3 DNA: TGTGCCACCCAGGACAGCTCTTCCTACAATGAGCAGTTCTTC; CDR3 protein: CATQDSSSYNEQFF